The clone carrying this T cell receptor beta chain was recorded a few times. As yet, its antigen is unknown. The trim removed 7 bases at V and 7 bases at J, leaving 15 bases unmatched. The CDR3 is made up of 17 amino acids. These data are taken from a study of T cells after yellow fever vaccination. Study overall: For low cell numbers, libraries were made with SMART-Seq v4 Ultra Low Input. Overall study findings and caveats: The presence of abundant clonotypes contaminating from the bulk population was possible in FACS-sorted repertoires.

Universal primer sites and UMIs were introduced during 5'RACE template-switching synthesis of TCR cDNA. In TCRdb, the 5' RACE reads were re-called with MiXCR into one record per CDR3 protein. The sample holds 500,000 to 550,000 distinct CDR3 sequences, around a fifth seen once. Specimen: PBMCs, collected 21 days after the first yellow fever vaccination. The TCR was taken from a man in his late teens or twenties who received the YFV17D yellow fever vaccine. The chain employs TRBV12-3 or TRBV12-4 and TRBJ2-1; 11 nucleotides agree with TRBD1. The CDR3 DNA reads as TGTGCCAGCACCCTAGCCGGGACAGGGGGTGGATGGAATGAGCAGTTCTTC. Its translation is CASTLAGTGGGWNEQFF.